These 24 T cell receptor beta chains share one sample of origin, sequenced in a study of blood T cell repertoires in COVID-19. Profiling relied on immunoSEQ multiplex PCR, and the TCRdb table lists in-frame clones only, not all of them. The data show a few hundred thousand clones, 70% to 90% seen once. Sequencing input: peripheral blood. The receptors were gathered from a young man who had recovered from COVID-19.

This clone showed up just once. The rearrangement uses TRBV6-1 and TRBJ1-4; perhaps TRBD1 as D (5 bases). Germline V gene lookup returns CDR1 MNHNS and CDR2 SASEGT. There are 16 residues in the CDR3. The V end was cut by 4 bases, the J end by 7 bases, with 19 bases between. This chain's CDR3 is CASSAGEGPVGEKLFF. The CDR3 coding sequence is TGTGCCAGCAGTGCTGGGGAGGGACCGGTCGGTGAAAAACTGTTTTTT.

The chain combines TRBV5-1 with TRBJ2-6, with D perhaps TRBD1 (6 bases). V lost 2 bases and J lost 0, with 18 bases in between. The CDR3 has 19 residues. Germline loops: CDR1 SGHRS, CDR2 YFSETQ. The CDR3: CASSLQGVVGSSGANVLTF. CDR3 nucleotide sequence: TGCGCCAGCAGCTTACAGGGTGTGGTAGGGAGCTCTGGGGCCAACGTCCTGACTTTC.

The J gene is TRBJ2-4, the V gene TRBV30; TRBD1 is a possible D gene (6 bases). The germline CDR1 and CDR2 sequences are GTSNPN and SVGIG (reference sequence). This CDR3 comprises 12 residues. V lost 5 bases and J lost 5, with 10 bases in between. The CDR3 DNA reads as TGTGCCTGGGGAAGACAGGAAAACATTCAGTACTTC. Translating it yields CAWGRQENIQYF.

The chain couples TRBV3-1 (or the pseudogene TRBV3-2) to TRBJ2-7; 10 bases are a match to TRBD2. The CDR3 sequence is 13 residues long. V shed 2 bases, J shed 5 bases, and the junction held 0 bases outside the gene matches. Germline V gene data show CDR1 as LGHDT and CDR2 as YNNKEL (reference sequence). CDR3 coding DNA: TGTGCCAGCAGCCAACTAGCGGGAGACGAGCAGTACTTC. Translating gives CASSQLAGDEQYF.

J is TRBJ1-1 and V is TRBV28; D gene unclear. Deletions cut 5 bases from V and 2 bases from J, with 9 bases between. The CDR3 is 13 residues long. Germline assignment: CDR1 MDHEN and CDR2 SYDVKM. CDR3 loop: CASSPRVNTEAFF. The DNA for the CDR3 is TGTGCCAGCAGTCCGCGAGTTAACACTGAAGCTTTCTTT.

The CDR3 DNA sequence: TGTGCCAGCAGTTTCCGCGACAGGGGGCTTGTTATGAACACTGAAGCTTTCTTT. As protein: CASSFRDRGLVMNTEAFF. The V call is TRBV6-2 or TRBV6-3, the J call TRBJ1-1, with TRBD1 matching 10 bases. Germline-derived CDR1 and CDR2 are MNHEY and SVGEGT. The CDR3 has 18 residues. J gave up 0 bases and V 4 bases, and 11 bases lay outside the gene matches.

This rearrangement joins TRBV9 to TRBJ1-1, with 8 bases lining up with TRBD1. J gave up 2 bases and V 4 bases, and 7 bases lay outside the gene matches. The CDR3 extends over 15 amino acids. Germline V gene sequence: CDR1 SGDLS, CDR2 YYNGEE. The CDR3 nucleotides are TGTGCCAGCAGCTTGACAGGGGCGGGTAACACTGAAGCTTTCTTT. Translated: CASSLTGAGNTEAFF.

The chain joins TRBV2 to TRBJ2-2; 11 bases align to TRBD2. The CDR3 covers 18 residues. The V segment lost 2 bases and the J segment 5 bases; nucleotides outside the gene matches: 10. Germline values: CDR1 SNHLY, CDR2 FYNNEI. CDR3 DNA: TGTGCCAGCAGTGAAAGGGGTAGCGGGGGGGCGAGGACCGGGGAGCTGTTTTTT. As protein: CASSERGSGGARTGELFF.

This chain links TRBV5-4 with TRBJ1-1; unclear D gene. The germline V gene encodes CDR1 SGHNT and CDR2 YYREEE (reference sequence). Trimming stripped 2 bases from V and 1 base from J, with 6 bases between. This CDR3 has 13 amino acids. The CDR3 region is CASSFSGNTEAFF. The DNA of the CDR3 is TGTGCCAGCAGCTTCTCAGGGAACACTGAAGCTTTCTTT.

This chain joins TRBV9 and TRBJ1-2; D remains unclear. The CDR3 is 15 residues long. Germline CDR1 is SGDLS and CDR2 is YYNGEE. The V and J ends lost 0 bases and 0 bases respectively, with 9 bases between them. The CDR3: CASSVASHPNYGYTF. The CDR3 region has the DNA TGTGCCAGCAGCGTAGCTAGCCATCCTAACTATGGCTACACCTTC.

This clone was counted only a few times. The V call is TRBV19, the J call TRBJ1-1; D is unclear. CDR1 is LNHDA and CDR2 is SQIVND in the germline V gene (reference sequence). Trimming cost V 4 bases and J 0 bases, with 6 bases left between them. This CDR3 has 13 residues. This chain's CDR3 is CASSRQVNTEAFF. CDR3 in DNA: TGTGCCAGTAGTAGACAAGTGAACACTGAAGCTTTCTTT.

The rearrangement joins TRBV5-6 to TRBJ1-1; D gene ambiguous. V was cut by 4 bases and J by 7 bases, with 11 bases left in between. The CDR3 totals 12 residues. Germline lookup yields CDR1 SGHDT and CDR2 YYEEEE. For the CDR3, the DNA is TGTGCCAGCAGCCGCGGGCCGGATGAAGCTTTCTTT. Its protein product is CASSRGPDEAFF.

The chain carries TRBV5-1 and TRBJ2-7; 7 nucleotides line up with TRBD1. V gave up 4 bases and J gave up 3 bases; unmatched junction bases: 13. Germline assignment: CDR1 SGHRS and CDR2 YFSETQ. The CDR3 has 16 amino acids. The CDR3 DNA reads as TGCGCCAGCAGCACATTCAGCCTAGGGGGCTTCTACGAGCAGTACTTC. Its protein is CASSTFSLGGFYEQYF.

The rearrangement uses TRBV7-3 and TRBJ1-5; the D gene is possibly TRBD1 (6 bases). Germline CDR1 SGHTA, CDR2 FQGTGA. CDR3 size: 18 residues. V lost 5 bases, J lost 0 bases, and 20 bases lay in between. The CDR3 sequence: CASSQGGRNSYSNQPQHF. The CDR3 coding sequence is TGTGCCAGCAGCCAAGGGGGACGGAATAGTTATAGCAATCAGCCCCAGCATTTT.

CDR3 DNA sequence: TGTGCCAGCAGCTTGGACCCCAATTGGAGTGAAAAACTGTTTTTT. Translating gives CASSLDPNWSEKLFF. This chain connects TRBV5-6 to TRBJ1-4; D is undetermined. The CDR3 is made up of 15 amino acids. Germline V lookup: CDR1 SGHDT, CDR2 YYEEEE. The V end lost 0 bases, the J end lost 7 bases, and 13 bases lay between the germline ends.

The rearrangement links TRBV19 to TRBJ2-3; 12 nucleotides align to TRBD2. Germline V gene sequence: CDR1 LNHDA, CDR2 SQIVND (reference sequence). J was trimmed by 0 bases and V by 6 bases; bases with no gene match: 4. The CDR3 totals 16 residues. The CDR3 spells CASRTSGGASTDTQYF. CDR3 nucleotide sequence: TGTGCCAGTAGGACTAGCGGGGGTGCTAGCACAGATACGCAGTATTTT.

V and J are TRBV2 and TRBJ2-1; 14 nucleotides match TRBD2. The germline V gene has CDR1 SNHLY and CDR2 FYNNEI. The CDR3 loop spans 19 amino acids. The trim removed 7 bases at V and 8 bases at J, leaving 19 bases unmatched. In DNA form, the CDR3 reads TGTGCCAGCAATCTCCCGGGACTAGCGGGAGCCACCAAGCGCGATGAGCAGTTCTTC. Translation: CASNLPGLAGATKRDEQFF.

In DNA form, the CDR3 reads TGTGCCAGCAGCCAAGATTTGGTCCCCTTGGGGGGAGATCAGGTCACCGGGGAGCTGTTTTTT. Residues: CASSQDLVPLGGDQVTGELFF. The chain links TRBV3-1 (or the pseudogene TRBV3-2) to TRBJ2-2, with D possibly TRBD2 on 6 matching bases. V was shortened by 0 bases and J by 4 bases, with 27 bases between the two germline ends. Germline assignment: CDR1 LGHDT and CDR2 YNNKEL (reference sequence). There are 21 residues in the CDR3.

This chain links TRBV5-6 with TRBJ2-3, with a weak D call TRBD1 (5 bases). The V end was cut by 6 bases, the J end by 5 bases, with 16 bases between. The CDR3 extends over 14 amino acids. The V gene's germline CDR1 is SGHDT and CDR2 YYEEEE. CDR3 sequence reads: CASTGVGPRDTQYF. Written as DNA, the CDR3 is TGTGCCAGCACAGGAGTGGGGCCACGAGATACGCAGTATTTT.

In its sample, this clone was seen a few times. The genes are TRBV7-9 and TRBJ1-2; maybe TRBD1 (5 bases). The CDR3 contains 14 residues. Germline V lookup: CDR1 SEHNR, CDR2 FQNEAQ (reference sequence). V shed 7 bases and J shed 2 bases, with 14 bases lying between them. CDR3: CASNKGRENYGYTF. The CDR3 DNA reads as TGTGCCAGCAACAAAGGCAGGGAAAACTATGGCTACACCTTC. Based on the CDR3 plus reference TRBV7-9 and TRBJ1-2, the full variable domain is DTGVSQNPRHKITKRGQNVTFRCDPISEHNRLYWYRQTLGQGPEFLTYFQNEAQLEKSRLLSDRFSAERPKGSFSTLEIQRTEQGDSAMYLCASNKGRENYGYTFGSGTRLTVV.

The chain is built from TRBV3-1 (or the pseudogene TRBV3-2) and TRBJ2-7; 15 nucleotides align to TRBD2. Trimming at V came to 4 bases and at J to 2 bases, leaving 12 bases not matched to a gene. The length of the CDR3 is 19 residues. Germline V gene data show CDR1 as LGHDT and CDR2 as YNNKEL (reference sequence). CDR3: CASSPSYGTSGGLPYEQYF. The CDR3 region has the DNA TGTGCCAGCAGCCCCTCGTACGGGACTAGCGGGGGGCTGCCCTACGAGCAGTACTTC.

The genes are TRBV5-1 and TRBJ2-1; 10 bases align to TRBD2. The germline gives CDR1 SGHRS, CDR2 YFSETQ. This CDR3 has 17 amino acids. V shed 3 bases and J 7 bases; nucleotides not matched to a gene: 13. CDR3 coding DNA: TGCGCCAGCAGCTCCCTACCTACGGGACTAGCGAGGAATGAGCAGTTCTTC. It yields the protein CASSSLPTGLARNEQFF.

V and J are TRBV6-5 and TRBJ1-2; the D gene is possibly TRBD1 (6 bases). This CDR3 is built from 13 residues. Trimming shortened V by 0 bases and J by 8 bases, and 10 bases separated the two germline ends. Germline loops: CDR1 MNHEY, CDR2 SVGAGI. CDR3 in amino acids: CASSYSRGSGYTF. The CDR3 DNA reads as TGTGCCAGCAGTTACTCAAGGGGGTCCGGCTACACCTTC.

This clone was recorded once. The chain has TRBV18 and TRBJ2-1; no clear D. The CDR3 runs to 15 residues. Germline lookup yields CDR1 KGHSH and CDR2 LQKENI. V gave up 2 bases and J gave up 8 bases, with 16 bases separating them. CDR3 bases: TGTGCCAGCTCACCAGAGCTCCCGGGTTTCCATGAGCAGTTCTTC. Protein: CASSPELPGFHEQFF.